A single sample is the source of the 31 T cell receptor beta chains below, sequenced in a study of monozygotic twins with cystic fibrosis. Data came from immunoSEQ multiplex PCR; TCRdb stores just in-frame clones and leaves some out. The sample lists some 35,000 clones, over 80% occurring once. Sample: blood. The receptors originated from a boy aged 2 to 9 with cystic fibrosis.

The CDR3 protein is CASTSSSYEQYF. CDR3 sequence (DNA): TGTGCCAGCACTTCTTCCTCCTACGAGCAGTACTTC. The rearrangement uses TRBV6-6 and TRBJ2-7; no firm D call. There are 12 residues in the CDR3. Germline-derived CDR1 and CDR2 are MNHNY and SVGAGI (reference sequence). Between the trimmed V and J ends, which lost 7 bases and 0 bases, there was a span of 7 bases.

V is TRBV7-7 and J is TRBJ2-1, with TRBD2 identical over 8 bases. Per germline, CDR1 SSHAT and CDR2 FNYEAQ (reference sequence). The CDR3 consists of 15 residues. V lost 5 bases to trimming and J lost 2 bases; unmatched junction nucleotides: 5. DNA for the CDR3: TGTGCCAGCAGCCCCCGGGGGGGCCCCTACAATGAGCAGTTCTTC. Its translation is CASSPRGGPYNEQFF.

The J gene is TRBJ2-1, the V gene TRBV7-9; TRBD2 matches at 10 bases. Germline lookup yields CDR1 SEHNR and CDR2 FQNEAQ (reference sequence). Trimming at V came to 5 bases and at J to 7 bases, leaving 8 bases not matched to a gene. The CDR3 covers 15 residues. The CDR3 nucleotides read TGTGCCAGCAGCAGACGGGGACTAGCGTTTAATGAGCAGTTCTTC. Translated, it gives CASSRRGLAFNEQFF.

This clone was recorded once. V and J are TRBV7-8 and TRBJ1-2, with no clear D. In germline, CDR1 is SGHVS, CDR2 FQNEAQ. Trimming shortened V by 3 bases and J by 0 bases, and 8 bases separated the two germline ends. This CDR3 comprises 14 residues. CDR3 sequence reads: CASSLEGTNYGYTF. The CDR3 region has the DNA TGTGCCAGCAGCTTGGAGGGAACTAACTATGGCTACACCTTC. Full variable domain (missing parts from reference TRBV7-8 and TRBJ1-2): GAGVSQSPRYKVAKRGQDVALRCDPISGHVSLFWYQQALGQGPEFLTYFQNEAQLDKSGLPSDRFFAERPEGSVSTLKIQRTQQEDSAVYLCASSLEGTNYGYTFGSGTRLTVV.

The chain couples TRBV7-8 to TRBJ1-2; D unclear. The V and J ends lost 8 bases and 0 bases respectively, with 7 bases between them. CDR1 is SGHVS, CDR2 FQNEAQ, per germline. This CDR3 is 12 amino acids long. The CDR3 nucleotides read TGTGCCAGCGGGGTGTCTAACTATGGCTACACCTTC. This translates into CASGVSNYGYTF.

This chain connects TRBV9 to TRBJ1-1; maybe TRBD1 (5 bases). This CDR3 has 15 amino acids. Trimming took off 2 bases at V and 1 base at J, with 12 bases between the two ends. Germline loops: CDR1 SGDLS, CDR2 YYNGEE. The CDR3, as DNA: TGTGCCAGCAGCGTTGGAGGGGCCTGGAACACTGAAGCTTTCTTT. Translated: CASSVGGAWNTEAFF.

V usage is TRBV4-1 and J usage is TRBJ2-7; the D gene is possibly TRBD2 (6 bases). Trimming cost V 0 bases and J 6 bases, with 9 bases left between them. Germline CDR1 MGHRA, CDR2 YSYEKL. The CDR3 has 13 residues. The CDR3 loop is CASSQDGGSEQYF. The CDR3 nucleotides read TGCGCCAGCAGCCAAGATGGGGGGTCCGAGCAGTACTTC.

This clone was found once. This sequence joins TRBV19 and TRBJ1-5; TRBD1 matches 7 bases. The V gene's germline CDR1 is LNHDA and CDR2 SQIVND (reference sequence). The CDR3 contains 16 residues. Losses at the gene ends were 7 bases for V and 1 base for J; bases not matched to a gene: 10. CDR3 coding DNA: TGTGCCAGTACTAGTCTGGGGACAGTCAGCAATCAGCCCCAGCATTTT. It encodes CASTSLGTVSNQPQHF.

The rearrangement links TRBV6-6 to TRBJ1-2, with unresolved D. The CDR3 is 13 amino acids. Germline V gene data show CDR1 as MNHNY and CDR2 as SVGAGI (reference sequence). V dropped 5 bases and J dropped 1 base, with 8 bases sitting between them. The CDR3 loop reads CASSQHLNYGYTF. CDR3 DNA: TGTGCCAGCAGTCAACACCTTAACTATGGCTACACCTTC.

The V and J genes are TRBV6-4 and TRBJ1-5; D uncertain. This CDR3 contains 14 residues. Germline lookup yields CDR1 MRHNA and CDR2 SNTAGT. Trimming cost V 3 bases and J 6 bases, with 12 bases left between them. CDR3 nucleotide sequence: TGTGCCAGCAGTGAGGTCGGGGAGGGTCAGCCCCAGCATTTT. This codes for CASSEVGEGQPQHF.

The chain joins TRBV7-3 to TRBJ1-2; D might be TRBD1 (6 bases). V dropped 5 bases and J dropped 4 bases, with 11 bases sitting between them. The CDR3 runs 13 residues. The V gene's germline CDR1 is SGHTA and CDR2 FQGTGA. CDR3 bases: TGTGCCAGCAGCCCCGACAGGCTCTATGGCTACACCTTC. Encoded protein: CASSPDRLYGYTF.

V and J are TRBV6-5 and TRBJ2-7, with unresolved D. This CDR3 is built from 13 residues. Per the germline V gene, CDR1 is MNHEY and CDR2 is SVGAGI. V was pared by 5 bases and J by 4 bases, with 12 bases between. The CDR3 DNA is TGTGCCAGCAGTCCCCGGACGGTATACGAGCAGTACTTC. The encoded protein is CASSPRTVYEQYF.

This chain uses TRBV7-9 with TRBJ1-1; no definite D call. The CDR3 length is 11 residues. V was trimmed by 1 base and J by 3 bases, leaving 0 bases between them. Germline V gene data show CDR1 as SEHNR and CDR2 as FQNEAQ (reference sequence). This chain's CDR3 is CASSLDTEAFF. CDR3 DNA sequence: TGTGCCAGCAGCTTAGACACTGAAGCTTTCTTT.

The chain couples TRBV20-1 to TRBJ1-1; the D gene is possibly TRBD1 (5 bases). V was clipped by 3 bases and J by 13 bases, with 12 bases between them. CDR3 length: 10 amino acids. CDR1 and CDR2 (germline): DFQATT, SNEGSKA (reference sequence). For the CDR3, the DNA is TGCAGTGCTAGTTACAGAGGGGTTTTCTTT. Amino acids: CSASYRGVFF.

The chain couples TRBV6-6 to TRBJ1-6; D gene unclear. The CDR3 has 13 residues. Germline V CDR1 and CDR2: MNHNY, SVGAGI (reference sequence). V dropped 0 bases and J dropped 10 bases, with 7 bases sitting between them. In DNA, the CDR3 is TGTGCCAGCAGTTACTCGCCCGGCTCACCCCTCCACTTT. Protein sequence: CASSYSPGSPLHF.

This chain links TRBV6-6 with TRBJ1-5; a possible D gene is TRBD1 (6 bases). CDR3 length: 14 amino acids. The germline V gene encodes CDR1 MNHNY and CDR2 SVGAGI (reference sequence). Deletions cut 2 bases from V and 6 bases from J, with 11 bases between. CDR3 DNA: TGTGCCAGCAGTTACGGGGGGGCTGGTCAGCCCCAGCATTTT. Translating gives CASSYGGAGQPQHF.

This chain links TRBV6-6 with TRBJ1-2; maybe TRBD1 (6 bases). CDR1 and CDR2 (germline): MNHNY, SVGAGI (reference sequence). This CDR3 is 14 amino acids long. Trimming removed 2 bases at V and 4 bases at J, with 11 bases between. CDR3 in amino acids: CASSYHTGSYGYTF. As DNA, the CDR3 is TGTGCCAGCAGTTACCATACAGGGAGCTATGGCTACACCTTC.

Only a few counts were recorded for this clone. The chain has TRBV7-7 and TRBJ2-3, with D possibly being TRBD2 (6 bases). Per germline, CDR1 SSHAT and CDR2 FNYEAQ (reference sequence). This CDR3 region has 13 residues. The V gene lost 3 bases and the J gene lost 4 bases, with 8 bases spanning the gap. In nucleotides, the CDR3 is TGTGCCAGCAGCTTTGGAGGGTCAGATACGCAGTATTTT. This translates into CASSFGGSDTQYF.

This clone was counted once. The CDR3 is CASSRIRGLSGNTIYF. The CDR3 nucleotides are TGTGCCAGCAGCCGGATTAGGGGGCTCTCTGGAAACACCATATATTTT. This chain uses TRBV7-9 with TRBJ1-3; 7 positions agree with TRBD1. Losses at the gene ends were 5 bases for V and 0 bases for J; bases not matched to a gene: 7. Looked up from germline, CDR1 is SEHNR and CDR2 is FQNEAQ (reference sequence). The CDR3 consists of 16 residues.

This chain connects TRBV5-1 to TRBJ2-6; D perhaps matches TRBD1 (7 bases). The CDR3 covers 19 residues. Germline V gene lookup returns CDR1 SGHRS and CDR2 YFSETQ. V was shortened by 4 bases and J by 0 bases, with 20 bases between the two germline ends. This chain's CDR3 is CASSRGGGTYDSGANVLTF. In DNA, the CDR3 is TGCGCCAGCAGCCGAGGGGGCGGGACGTACGACTCTGGGGCCAACGTCCTGACTTTC. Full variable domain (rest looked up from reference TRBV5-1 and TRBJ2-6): KAGVTQTPRYLIKTRGQQVTLSCSPISGHRSVSWYQQTPGQGLQFLFEYFSETQRNKGNFPGRFSGRQFSNSRSEMNVSTLELGDSALYLCASSRGGGTYDSGANVLTFGAGSRLTVL.

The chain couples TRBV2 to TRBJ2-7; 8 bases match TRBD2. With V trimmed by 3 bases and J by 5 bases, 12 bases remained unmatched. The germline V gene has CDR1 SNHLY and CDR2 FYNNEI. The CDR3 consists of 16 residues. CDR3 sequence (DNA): TGTGCCAGCAGTGAGGGCAAGAGCGGGGGTCTCCACGAGCAGTACTTC. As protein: CASSEGKSGGLHEQYF.

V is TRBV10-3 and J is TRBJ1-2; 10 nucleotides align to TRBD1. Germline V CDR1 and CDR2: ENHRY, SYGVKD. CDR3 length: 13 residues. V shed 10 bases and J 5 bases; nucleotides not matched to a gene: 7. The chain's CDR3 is CATGTGVIYGYTF. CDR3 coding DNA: TGTGCCACCGGGACAGGGGTCATATATGGCTACACCTTC.

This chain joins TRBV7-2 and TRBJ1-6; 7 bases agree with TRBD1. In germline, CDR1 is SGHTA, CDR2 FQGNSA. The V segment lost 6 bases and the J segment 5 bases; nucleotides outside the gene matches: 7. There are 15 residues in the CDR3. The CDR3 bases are TGTGCCAGCAGATCCCACACAGGGGATAATTCACCCCTCCACTTT. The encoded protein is CASRSHTGDNSPLHF.

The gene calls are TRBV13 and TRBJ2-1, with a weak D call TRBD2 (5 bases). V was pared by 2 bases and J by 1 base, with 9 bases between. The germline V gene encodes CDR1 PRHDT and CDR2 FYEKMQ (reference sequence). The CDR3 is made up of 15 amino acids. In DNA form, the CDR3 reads TGTGCCAGCAGCTTACCCAGCGGATCCTACAATGAGCAGTTCTTC. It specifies CASSLPSGSYNEQFF.

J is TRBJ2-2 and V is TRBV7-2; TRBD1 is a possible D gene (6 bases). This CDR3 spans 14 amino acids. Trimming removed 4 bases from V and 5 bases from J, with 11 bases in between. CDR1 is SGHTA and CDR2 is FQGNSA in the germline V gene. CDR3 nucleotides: TGTGCCAGCAGCTATTACAGGGAGACCGGGGAGCTGTTTTTT. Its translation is CASSYYRETGELFF.

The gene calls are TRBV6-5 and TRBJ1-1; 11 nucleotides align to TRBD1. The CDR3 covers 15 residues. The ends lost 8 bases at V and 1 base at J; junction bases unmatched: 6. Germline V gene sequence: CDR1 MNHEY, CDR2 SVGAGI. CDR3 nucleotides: TGTGCCAGCCGAGGACAGGGGGCTGGGAACACTGAAGCTTTCTTT. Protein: CASRGQGAGNTEAFF.

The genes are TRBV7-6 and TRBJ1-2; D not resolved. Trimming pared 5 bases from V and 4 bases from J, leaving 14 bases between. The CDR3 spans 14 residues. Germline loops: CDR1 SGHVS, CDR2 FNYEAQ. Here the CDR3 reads CASSPVVRGYGYTF. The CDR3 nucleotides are TGTGCCAGCAGCCCCGTCGTCAGAGGCTATGGCTACACCTTC.

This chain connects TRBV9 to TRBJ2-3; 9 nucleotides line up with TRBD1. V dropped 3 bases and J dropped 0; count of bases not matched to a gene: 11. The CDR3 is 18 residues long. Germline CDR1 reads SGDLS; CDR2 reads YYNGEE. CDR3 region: CASSARGQGLSSTDTQYF. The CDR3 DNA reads TGTGCCAGCAGCGCCCGGGGACAGGGTTTATCTAGCACAGATACGCAGTATTTT.

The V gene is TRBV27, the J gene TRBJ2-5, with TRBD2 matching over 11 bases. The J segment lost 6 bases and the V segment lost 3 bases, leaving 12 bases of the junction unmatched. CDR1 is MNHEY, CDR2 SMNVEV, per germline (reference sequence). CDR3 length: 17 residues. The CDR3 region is CASSFGLAGGHQQTQYF. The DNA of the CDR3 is TGTGCCAGCAGTTTTGGGCTAGCGGGGGGCCACCAGCAGACCCAGTACTTC.

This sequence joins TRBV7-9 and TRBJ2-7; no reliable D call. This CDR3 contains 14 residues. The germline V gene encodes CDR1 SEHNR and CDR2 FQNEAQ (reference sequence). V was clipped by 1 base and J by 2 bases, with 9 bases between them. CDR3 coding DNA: TGTGCCAGCAGCTTAGGGACCGCTACCTACGAGCAGTACTTC. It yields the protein CASSLGTATYEQYF.

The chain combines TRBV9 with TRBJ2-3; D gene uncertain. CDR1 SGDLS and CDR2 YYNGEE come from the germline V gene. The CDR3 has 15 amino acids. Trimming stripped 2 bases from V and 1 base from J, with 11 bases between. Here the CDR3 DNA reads TGTGCCAGCAGCGTGAGGCAGGCCCGCACAGATACGCAGTATTTT. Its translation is CASSVRQARTDTQYF.